The 26 T cell receptor beta chains given below trace back to one sample, sequenced in a study of shared clonotypes between healthy human individuals. Only in-frame clones appear in the TCRdb table, and some are missing; sequencing was by immunoSEQ multiplex PCR. The profile covers 2 million or so clones, with 95% appearing a single time and 0.1% to 0.15% taken by the ten largest. Sample: naive CD4+ T cells sorted from blood. The subset: CD45RA+ positively selected. The receptors were gathered from a man younger than 30 in good health.

This chain joins TRBV19 and TRBJ2-1; 9 bases are a match to TRBD2. J lost 8 bases, V lost 2 bases, and 1 base had no gene match. Germline V gene data show CDR1 as LNHDA and CDR2 as SQIVND (reference sequence). The CDR3 loop spans 13 amino acids. CDR3 coding DNA: TGTGCCAGTAGTATAAGACTAGCGGATGAGCAGTTCTTC. Translation: CASSIRLADEQFF.

The V and J genes are TRBV5-6 and TRBJ1-2; D unclear. The CDR3 totals 12 residues. V lost 2 bases to trimming and J lost 6 bases, with 8 bases between them. The germline V gene encodes CDR1 SGHDT and CDR2 YYEEEE. This CDR3 reads CASSLSLDGYTF. CDR3 DNA: TGTGCCAGCAGCTTATCACTGGATGGCTACACCTTC.

This chain links TRBV6-1 with TRBJ2-7; TRBD2 agrees at 8 bases. The CDR3 has 16 amino acids. V was pared by 4 bases and J by 4 bases, with 12 bases of the junction left unmatched. The germline gives CDR1 MNHNS, CDR2 SASEGT. Here the CDR3 reads CASSGDRTRGGYEQYF. The CDR3, as DNA: TGTGCCAGCAGTGGAGACAGGACCCGCGGGGGGTACGAGCAGTACTTC.

This chain joins TRBV30 and TRBJ2-6; TRBD1 is a possible D gene (6 bases). Trimming removed 4 bases from V and 5 bases from J, with 15 bases in between. The CDR3 has 15 residues. In germline, CDR1 is GTSNPN, CDR2 SVGIG (reference sequence). CDR3 amino acids: CAWTLGDMRANVLTF. CDR3 bases: TGTGCCTGGACCTTGGGGGACATGCGGGCCAACGTCCTGACTTTC.

This chain links TRBV25-1 with TRBJ2-2, with D possibly matching TRBD1 (6 bases). The CDR3 runs 14 residues. V was clipped by 4 bases and J by 6 bases, with 12 bases between them. CDR1 is MGHDK, CDR2 SYGVNS, per germline. The CDR3 protein is CASSGLPGAGELFF. The CDR3 DNA follows: TGTGCCAGCAGTGGACTACCAGGGGCCGGGGAGCTGTTTTTT.

The chain recombines TRBV6-5 with TRBJ2-7; D is ambiguous. V lost 0 bases and J 0 bases, leaving 6 bases between the germline ends. Germline loops: CDR1 MNHEY, CDR2 SVGAGI. The CDR3 is made up of 14 amino acids. CDR3 bases: TGTGCCAGCAGTTACTCTTTCGCCTCCTACGAGCAGTACTTC. This codes for CASSYSFASYEQYF.

The chain links TRBV14 to TRBJ1-4, with 10 bases lining up with TRBD1. CDR1 is SGHDN, CDR2 FVKESK, per germline. The CDR3 has 16 residues. Trimming removed 1 base from V and 7 bases from J; junction bases left unmatched: 6. CDR3 in amino acids: CASSQVTGGASEKLFF. The CDR3 region has the DNA TGTGCCAGCAGCCAAGTGACAGGGGGCGCTTCTGAAAAACTGTTTTTT.

As regards this clone: The same CDR3 can be traced to other DNA sequences in this sample. V and J are TRBV10-3 and TRBJ1-2; D is unclear. The CDR3 runs to 11 residues. The V gene lost 3 bases and the J gene lost 4 bases, with 3 bases spanning the gap. Germline V gene sequence: CDR1 ENHRY, CDR2 SYGVKD. This CDR3 reads CAISDTYGYTF. For the CDR3, the DNA is TGTGCCATCAGTGACACCTATGGCTACACCTTC.

This clone was counted once. The genes are TRBV14 and TRBJ1-6; TRBD1 is a possible D gene (5 bases). Trimming left V 3 bases short and J 10 bases short, with 10 bases between. Germline V lookup: CDR1 SGHDN, CDR2 FVKESK. The CDR3 runs to 13 residues. The CDR3 sequence is CASSQPGRSPLHF. For the CDR3, the DNA is TGTGCCAGCAGCCAGCCGGGACGATCACCCCTCCACTTT.

Details on this clone: The junction and the germline gene differ at one end; a read error may be behind it. The chain employs TRBV15 and TRBJ1-5; TRBD1 is a possible D gene (6 bases). This CDR3 has 15 residues. Per germline, CDR1 LNHNV and CDR2 YYDKDF (reference sequence). This chain's CDR3 is CATSRDEGGKQPQHF. The CDR3 region has the DNA TGTGCCACCAGCAGAGATGAGGGGGGCAAACAGCCCCAGCATTTT. Together with reference TRBV15 and TRBJ1-5, the CDR3 gives the full variable domain: DAMVIQNPRYQVTQFGKPVTLSCSQTLNHNVMYWYQQKSSQAPKLLFHYYDKDFNNEADTPDNFQSRRPNTSFCFLDIRSPGLGDTAMYLCATSRDEGGKQPQHFGDGTRLSIL.

The CDR3 loop reads CASTSPAIYGYTF. The CDR3 DNA follows: TGTGCCAGCACTTCCCCGGCGATCTATGGCTACACCTTC. The chain couples TRBV6-5 to TRBJ1-2, with D uncertain. The CDR3 contains 13 residues. The V end lost 7 bases, the J end lost 4 bases, and 13 bases lay between the germline ends. Germline CDR1 MNHEY, CDR2 SVGAGI.

V is TRBV5-1 and J is TRBJ2-1; TRBD1 is a possible D gene (5 bases). CDR1 and CDR2 from the germline V gene are SGHRS and YFSETQ. Trimming cost V 2 bases and J 9 bases, with 12 bases left between them. The CDR3 spans 13 residues. The CDR3 DNA sequence: TGCGCCAGCAGCTTAAATCAGGGTTTTGAGCAGTTCTTC. Residues: CASSLNQGFEQFF.

This chain joins TRBV18 and TRBJ2-3; D may be TRBD1 or TRBD2 (5 bases each). The CDR3 has 16 residues. Germline CDR1 KGHSH, CDR2 LQKENI. Trimming cost V 3 bases and J 0 bases, with 13 bases left between them. CDR3 sequence (DNA): TGTGCCAGCTCACCTACGGGGCCTCTTAGCACAGATACGCAGTATTTT. Encoded protein: CASSPTGPLSTDTQYF.

This chain connects TRBV7-2 to TRBJ2-1; tentatively, D is TRBD2 (5 bases). The germline V and J ends were trimmed by 0 bases and 8 bases, with 23 bases remaining between them. Per the germline V gene, CDR1 is SGHTA and CDR2 is FQGNSA. CDR3 length equals 18 residues. This chain's CDR3 is CASSLAVSLVVGAYEQFF. CDR3 sequence (DNA): TGTGCCAGCAGCTTAGCTGTCTCCTTAGTAGTGGGAGCATATGAGCAGTTCTTC.

J is TRBJ1-2 and V is TRBV5-6; D not resolved. The CDR3 runs 12 residues. The germline V and J ends were trimmed by 0 bases and 10 bases, with 10 bases remaining between them. The germline V gene encodes CDR1 SGHDT and CDR2 YYEEEE. CDR3 region: CASSLVSGYYTF. DNA for the CDR3: TGTGCCAGCAGCTTGGTGTCCGGGTACTACACCTTC.

This sequence joins TRBV4-3 and TRBJ1-2; no firm D call. CDR1 and CDR2 (germline): LGHNA, YSLEER. This CDR3 contains 15 residues. V gave up 1 base and J gave up 8 bases, with 17 bases separating them. This CDR3 reads CASSQALDRLRGYTF. The CDR3 nucleotides are TGCGCCAGCAGCCAAGCTTTGGACCGGTTGCGGGGCTACACCTTC.

The chain couples TRBV7-2 to TRBJ1-1; 7 bases align to TRBD1. Per germline, CDR1 SGHTA and CDR2 FQGNSA. V lost 4 bases, J lost 4 bases, and 6 bases stayed unmatched. The CDR3 consists of 14 residues. The CDR3 protein is CASSSQGVTTEAFF. DNA of the CDR3: TGTGCCAGCAGCTCTCAGGGGGTAACCACTGAAGCTTTCTTT. Variable domain in full (rest from reference TRBV7-2 and TRBJ1-1): GAGVSQSPSNKVTEKGKDVELRCDPISGHTALYWYRQSLGQGLEFLIYFQGNSAPDKSGLPSDRFSAERTGGSVSTLTIQRTQQEDSAVYLCASSSQGVTTEAFFGQGTRLTVV.

This chain joins TRBV10-3 and TRBJ2-2; 11 positions match TRBD2. Per the germline V gene, CDR1 is ENHRY and CDR2 is SYGVKD. V lost 2 bases and J lost 0; bases outside the gene matches: 2. CDR3 length: 17 residues. As DNA, the CDR3 is TGTGCCATCAGTGAGAGACTAGCGGGGACGAACACCGGGGAGCTGTTTTTT. This encodes CAISERLAGTNTGELFF.

Of note for this clone: Other DNA sequences in this sample translate to the same CDR3. The CDR3 loop reads CASSPRTGTYEQYF. CDR3 nucleotide sequence: TGTGCCAGCAGCCCCCGGACGGGGACCTACGAGCAGTACTTC. The chain has TRBV28 and TRBJ2-7; perhaps TRBD2 as D (5 bases). Trimming left V 6 bases short and J 2 bases short, with 14 bases between. This CDR3 has 14 amino acids. The germline V gene encodes CDR1 MDHEN and CDR2 SYDVKM.

J is TRBJ2-5 and V is TRBV5-4, with D unclear. The CDR3 length is 15 residues. In germline, CDR1 is SGHNT, CDR2 YYREEE (reference sequence). The V end lost 0 bases, the J end lost 1 base, and 10 bases lay between the germline ends. The CDR3 bases are TGTGCCAGCAGCTTGGCTCCGGGCCCCCAAGAGACCCAGTACTTC. Translation gives CASSLAPGPQETQYF.

The V call is TRBV11-2, the J call TRBJ2-3; 9 bases are shared with TRBD1. In germline, CDR1 is SGHAT, CDR2 FQNNGV. The CDR3 is 16 amino acids. The J segment lost 4 bases and the V segment lost 4 bases, leaving 9 bases of the junction unmatched. The CDR3: CASSSGTGTRADTQYF. The CDR3 region has the DNA TGTGCCAGCAGCTCCGGGACAGGGACCCGGGCAGATACGCAGTATTTT.

This clone showed up just once. The chain has TRBV7-9 and TRBJ2-7; D remains unclear. CDR1 and CDR2 (germline): SEHNR, FQNEAQ (reference sequence). Trimming removed 0 bases at V and 7 bases at J, with 10 bases between. CDR3 length: 13 residues. This chain's CDR3 is CASSLAAVGEQYF. The CDR3 DNA sequence: TGTGCCAGCAGCTTAGCGGCGGTAGGGGAGCAGTACTTC.

The CDR3 loop reads CASSWGGRASLTDTQYF. The CDR3 nucleotides are TGTGCCAGCAGCTGGGGCGGGAGGGCGTCATTAACAGATACGCAGTATTTT. This rearrangement joins TRBV7-8 to TRBJ2-3; 9 nucleotides align to TRBD2. J gave up 3 bases and V 4 bases, and 11 bases lay outside the gene matches. This CDR3 contains 17 residues. The germline V gene encodes CDR1 SGHVS and CDR2 FQNEAQ.

The chain has TRBV18 and TRBJ1-1; no reliable D call. The length of the CDR3 is 14 residues. Trimming cost V 6 bases and J 1 base, with 12 bases left between them. CDR1 is KGHSH and CDR2 is LQKENI in the germline V gene. CDR3 residues: CASSPLAQNTEAFF. For the CDR3, the DNA is TGTGCCAGCTCCCCCTTGGCACAGAACACTGAAGCTTTCTTT.

The V and J genes are TRBV27 and TRBJ1-5; weak D call: TRBD1 (5 bases). The CDR3 sequence is 13 residues long. Germline V gene lookup returns CDR1 MNHEY and CDR2 SMNVEV (reference sequence). V dropped 6 bases and J dropped 8 bases, with 14 bases sitting between them. The CDR3 DNA reads as TGTGCCAGCAGCCGGCAGGGCGGTGAGCCCCAGCATTTT. Translated: CASSRQGGEPQHF.

This rearrangement joins TRBV6-1 to TRBJ2-6, with D possibly matching TRBD2 (5 bases). There are 14 residues in the CDR3. Trimming cost V 5 bases and J 3 bases, with 8 bases left between them. Germline assignment: CDR1 MNHNS and CDR2 SASEGT. CDR3 nucleotide sequence: TGTGCCAGCAGTCCCGGGAATGGGGCCAACGTCCTGACTTTC. Translation gives CASSPGNGANVLTF.